This TCR beta chain is from a study of T cell changes during pregnancy in multiple sclerosis. Sequencing was performed with immunoSEQ multiplex PCR; in TCRdb, only in-frame clones are kept and a portion is missing. The table records about 80,000 clones, just over 90% of them present only once. The ends were cut back, 1 base at V and 4 bases at J, with 11 bases in the middle. Germline V CDR1 and CDR2: MNHEY, SMNVEV (reference sequence). The CDR3 runs 14 residues. This receptor was taken from a female donor with multiple sclerosis, enrolled in a pregnancy study. This chain connects TRBV27 to TRBJ2-7; D might be TRBD2 (7 bases). Sequenced here: peripheral blood, sampled before pregnancy. CDR3 DNA: TGTGCCAGCAGTTTATTCGGGGGGCTATACGAGCAGTACTTC. Translating gives CASSLFGGLYEQYF.